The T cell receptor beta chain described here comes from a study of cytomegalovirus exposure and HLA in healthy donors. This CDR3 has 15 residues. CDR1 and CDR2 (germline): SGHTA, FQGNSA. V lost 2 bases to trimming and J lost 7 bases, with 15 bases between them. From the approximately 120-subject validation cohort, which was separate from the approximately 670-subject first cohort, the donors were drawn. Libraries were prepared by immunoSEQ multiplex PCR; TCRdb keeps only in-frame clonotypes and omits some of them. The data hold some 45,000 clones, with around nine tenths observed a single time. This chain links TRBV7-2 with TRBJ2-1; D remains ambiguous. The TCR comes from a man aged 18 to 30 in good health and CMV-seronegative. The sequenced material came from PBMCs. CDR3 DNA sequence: TGTGCCAGCAGCTTAAGCTCCGCTAGTATGAATGAGCAGTTCTTC. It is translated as CASSLSSASMNEQFF.